This record covers a single TCR beta chain. Its antigen is not identified. The data originate from a study of siplizumab effects on memory and regulatory T cells. Notes on the study in general: Naive T cells seemed more diverse than memory cells and seemed major alloresponse contributors.

A few pairs of donors had their unstimulated naive, memory, effector memory and TEMRA subsets sequenced. V was clipped by 4 bases and J by 3 bases; unmatched bases: 1. The CDR3 sequence is 15 residues long. Germline loops: CDR1 KGHSH, CDR2 LQKENI. Method: immunoSEQ multiplex PCR; TCRdb's copy keeps in-frame clones and lacks some. The data show tens of thousands of clones, under 98% seen once. This receptor was obtained from a human donor in good health. The chain recombines TRBV18 with TRBJ1-6; 9 bases line up with TRBD1. Specimen: naive CD4+ T cells sorted from blood. The DNA for the CDR3 is TGTGCCAGCTCACGGACAGGGGACTATAATTCACCCCTCCACTTT. Amino acid sequence: CASSRTGDYNSPLHF.